This T cell receptor (beta chain) was recovered during a study of blood T cell repertoires in COVID-19 (dated by TCRdb to between 2020 and 2021). About the investigation overall: The collaborator samples originated in the United States, Italy and Spain and spanned the acute and convalescent phases of COVID-19. The prospective study material was composed of cDNA or gDNA derived from T cells, B-cell-depleted T cells, or PBMCs. Deeply sampled blood TCRbeta repertoires from subjects exposed to, actively infected with, or recovered from COVID-19 were included in the dataset. The repertoires were released in a freely available public database meant as a resource for research on the immune response to SARS-CoV-2. Samples were obtained from the ongoing ImmuneRACE study (first 160 participants) and from about 1,300 subjects provided by 6 global collaborators. A de-identified subject ID, COVID-19 status, age in years and sex were almost always included in the sample metadata. Where available, HLA class I and class II types were taken from metadata supplied by the sample provider and were not determined by assay-based typing.

TCRbeta CDR3 regions were amplified from genomic DNA by means of the immunoSEQ Assay, a bias-controlled multiplex PCR. On the authors' methods: Nucleated cell counts per sample were estimated from amplification of reference gene primers within the assay. Sequence reads were collapsed and filtered to measure the absolute abundance of every unique TCRbeta CDR3 rearrangement. For each sample, productive Simpson clonality was calculated as the square root of Simpson's diversity index over productive rearrangements. TCRdb mirrors the immuneACCESS table, restricted to in-frame sequences. Some clones are absent from its copies; in checked studies, under half trace to an unresolved V gene, and the reason for the others is unknown. D and trimming were read from the DNA, whereas the V and J calls and clone size are those reported in that table. The sample table holds 140,000 to 150,000 clones, of which around 88% were seen once. The leading ten clones occupy 2.5% to 3% of the sample.

The V end loses 2 bases and the J end loses 4 bases, and a stretch of 17 bases separates them. The germline V gene yields KGHSH for CDR1 and LQKENI for CDR2. Taken from cysteine to phenylalanine, the CDR3 has 16 residues. Only the CDR3 DNA stays, 48 bases, in frame from base 1. This clone came up once. No cognate antigen has been identified for it. No clone much larger than this one lies a single base away; base qualities are absent. Study-wide findings and limitations: The amount of clinical and demographic metadata varied by source and participant and was provided uncurated.

Collaborating institutions collected whole blood in K2EDTA tubes following their own protocols. For TCRbeta analysis, collaborators shipped samples in one of three forms: frozen whole blood, isolated PBMCs, or DNA extracted from either of those sample types. The rearrangement combines TRBV18 with TRBJ1-1, with TRBD1 perhaps the D gene, on 5 matching bases. The specimen was peripheral blood. This receptor was obtained from a man aged 60 to 69 with active or convalescent COVID-19. The CDR3 amino acid sequence is: CASSPAGTAVSTEAFF. The bases read TGTGCCAGCTCACCAGCGGGGACGGCAGTGAGCACTGAAGCTTTCTTT.